These 3 T cell receptor beta chains originate from one sample sequenced in a study of Ad26.COV2.S vaccination and SARS-CoV-2 variants. Data came from immunoSEQ multiplex PCR; TCRdb stores just in-frame clones and leaves some out. The sample lists some 190,000 clones, around 88% occurring once. The source material was peripheral blood, sampled after recovery from COVID-19. These TCRs come from a human donor who had recovered from COVID-19.

This chain joins TRBV24-1 and TRBJ2-1; D is unclear. This CDR3 is built from 12 residues. Trimming took 2 bases from V and 7 from J, leaving 5 bases between them. Germline V lookup: CDR1 KGHDR, CDR2 SFDVKD. CDR3 loop: CATSDWDNEQFF. DNA for the CDR3: TGTGCCACCAGTGATTGGGATAATGAGCAGTTCTTC.

The count of this clone is one. The chain combines TRBV24-1 with TRBJ1-2, with TRBD1 matching 7 bases. Germline loops: CDR1 KGHDR, CDR2 SFDVKD. The CDR3 is 11 residues long. Trimming cost V 5 bases and J 8 bases; bases outside gene matches: 1. This CDR3 reads CATSGQGGYTF. DNA for the CDR3: TGTGCCACCAGTGGACAGGGAGGCTACACCTTC.

The V and J genes are TRBV7-9 and TRBJ2-5; either TRBD1 or TRBD2 may fit D (5 bases each). V lost 5 bases to trimming and J lost 10 bases, with 29 bases between them. Germline V gene data show CDR1 as SEHNR and CDR2 as FQNEAQ (reference sequence). The CDR3 has 17 amino acids. Here the CDR3 DNA reads TGTGCCAGCAGCCCCCCTATGTGGGCAGGGCCACCCCGGGGCCAGTACTTC. Translating it yields CASSPPMWAGPPRGQYF.